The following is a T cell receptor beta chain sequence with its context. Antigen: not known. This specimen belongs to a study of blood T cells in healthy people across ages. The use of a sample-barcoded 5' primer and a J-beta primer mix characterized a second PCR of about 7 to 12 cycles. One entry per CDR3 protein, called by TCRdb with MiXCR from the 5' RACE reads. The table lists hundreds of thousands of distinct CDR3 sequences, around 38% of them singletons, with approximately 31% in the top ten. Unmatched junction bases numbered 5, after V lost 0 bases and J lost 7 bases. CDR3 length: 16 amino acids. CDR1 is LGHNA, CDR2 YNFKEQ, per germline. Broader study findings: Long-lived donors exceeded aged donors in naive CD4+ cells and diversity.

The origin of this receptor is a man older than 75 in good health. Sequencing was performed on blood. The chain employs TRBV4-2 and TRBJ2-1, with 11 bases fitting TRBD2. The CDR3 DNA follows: TGTGCCAGCAGCCAAGAACGTAGCGGGGGGGTAAATGAGCAGTTCTTC. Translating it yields CASSQERSGGVNEQFF.